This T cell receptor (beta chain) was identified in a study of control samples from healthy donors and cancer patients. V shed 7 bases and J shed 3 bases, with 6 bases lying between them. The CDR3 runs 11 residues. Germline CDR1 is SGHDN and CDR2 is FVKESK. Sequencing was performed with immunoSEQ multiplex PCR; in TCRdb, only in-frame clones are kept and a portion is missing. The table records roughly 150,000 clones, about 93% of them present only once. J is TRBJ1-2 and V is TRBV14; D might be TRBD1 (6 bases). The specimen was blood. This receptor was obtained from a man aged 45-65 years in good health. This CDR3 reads CASKGDYGYTF. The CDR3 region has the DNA TGTGCCAGCAAGGGGGACTATGGCTACACCTTC. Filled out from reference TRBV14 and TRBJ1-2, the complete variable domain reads EAGVTQFPSHSVIEKGQTVTLRCDPISGHDNLYWYRRVMGKEIKFLLHFVKESKQDESGMPNNRFLAERTGGTYSTLKVQPAELEDSGVYFCASKGDYGYTFGSGTRLTVV.